These T cell receptor beta chains were read from a single sample in a study of cytomegalovirus exposure and HLA in healthy donors. TCRdb keeps only in-frame clones here, not all; method: immunoSEQ multiplex PCR. In the table there are approximately 150,000 clones, 70% to 80% of which are singletons. Sequenced material: PBMCs. The receptors here all came from a young woman in good health and CMV-seropositive. Each CDR3 is given with its conserved first and last residue. A D gene is named only where the DNA matches it firmly. Clone size is given for some rows only: seen once, a few or many times, or a class if the clone is expanded.

>TRBJ2-5|TRBV4-3|once|TRBD1
CASSPTGGQTQYF
TGCGCCAGCAGCCCGACAGGGGGCCAGACCCAGTACTTC
>TRBJ2-5|TRBV5-1|few|TRBD2
CASSWGGGETQYF
TGCGCCAGCAGCTGGGGGGGAGGAGAGACCCAGTACTTC
>TRBJ2-7|TRBV2|few|TRBD1
CASRTGQGSYEQYF
TGTGCCAGCAGGACGGGACAGGGGAGCTACGAGCAGTACTTC
>TRBJ1-4|TRBV4-1|-|-
CASSPNEKLFF
TGCGCCAGCAGCCCGAATGAAAAACTGTTTTTT
>TRBJ2-5|TRBV11-2|-|TRBD1
CASSLTGALEETQYF
TGTGCCAGCAGCTTAACAGGGGCGCTGGAAGAGACCCAGTACTTC
>TRBJ2-1|TRBV15|-|TRBD2
CATSRDRGLAGTSYNEQFF
TGTGCCACCAGCAGAGATCGCGGGCTAGCGGGGACCTCCTACAATGAGCAGTTCTTC
>TRBJ2-2|TRBV4-3|-|-
CASSQFRVAGELFF
TGCGCCAGCAGCCAGTTCCGCGTGGCCGGGGAGCTGTTTTTT
>TRBJ2-1|TRBV5-1|few|-
CASSLVRYNEQFF
TGCGCCAGCAGCCTGGTCAGGTACAATGAGCAGTTCTTC
>TRBJ2-5|TRBV4-3|-|-
CASSQGLAPQETQYF
TGCGCCAGCAGCCAAGGTCTAGCCCCTCAAGAGACCCAGTACTTC
>TRBJ2-5|TRBV5-6|-|-
CASSLVEVQETQYF
TGTGCCAGCAGCTTGGTCGAGGTGCAAGAGACCCAGTACTTC
>TRBJ1-4|TRBV7-9|-|-
CASSPSRGEKLFF
TGTGCCAGCAGCCCCAGTCGGGGTGAAAAACTGTTTTTT
>TRBJ2-5|TRBV4-2|-|TRBD2
CASSQDDGGGAETQYF
TGTGCCAGCAGCCAAGATGACGGCGGGGGGGCGGAGACCCAGTACTTC
>TRBJ1-1|TRBV7-2|many|TRBD1
CASSRGQGNTEAFF
TGTGCCAGCAGCCGAGGACAGGGGAACACTGAAGCTTTCTTT
>TRBJ1-2|TRBV7-8|-|TRBD1
CASSFEIPGQEGYTF
TGTGCCAGCAGTTTCGAAATTCCCGGACAGGAAGGCTACACCTTC
>TRBJ1-3|TRBV6-5|-|-
CASSSPGSGNTIYF
TGTGCCAGCAGTTCCCCAGGGTCCGGAAACACCATATATTTT
>TRBJ2-3|TRBV9|-|-
CASGVGRGTDTQYF
TGTGCCAGCGGCGTAGGGAGAGGCACAGATACGCAGTATTTT
>TRBJ1-6|TRBV2|-|-
CASSEFPHGAPGGPLHF
TGTGCCAGCAGTGAATTCCCACATGGGGCCCCGGGGGGTCCCCTCCACTTT
>TRBJ1-6|TRBV9|-|TRBD1
CASSVDRVSSPLHF
TGTGCCAGCAGCGTCGACAGGGTTTCTTCACCCCTCCACTTT
>TRBJ1-4|TRBV7-2|-|TRBD1
CASSLARGQGSEKLFF
TGTGCCAGCAGCTTAGCGAGGGGACAGGGGAGTGAAAAACTGTTTTTT
>TRBJ2-7|TRBV7-8|-|-
CASSYASSYEQYF
TGTGCCAGCAGCTATGCGTCCTCCTACGAGCAGTACTTC